The sequence of this T cell receptor beta chain was determined in a study of shared clonotypes between healthy human individuals. About this clone itself: Its specificity is not known.

Germline V lookup: CDR1 SGHRS, CDR2 YFSETQ. Trimming cost V 3 bases and J 0 bases, with 10 bases left between them. The CDR3 is 14 residues long. Points from the study as a whole: Rarefaction gave evidence that sorted-subset sequencing remained incomplete despite large depth.

Data came from immunoSEQ multiplex PCR; TCRdb stores just in-frame clones and leaves some out. Altogether about 1.4 million clones are present, roughly 97% being singletons, with the ten largest covering roughly 1.2%. This sequence was found in a man under 40 in good health. Input material: naive CD4+ T cells sorted from blood. Subset described: CD45RA+ positively selected. This chain connects TRBV5-1 to TRBJ2-7; D unclear. This chain's CDR3 is CASSSVNPSYEQYF. CDR3 DNA: TGCGCCAGCAGCTCGGTAAACCCCTCCTACGAGCAGTACTTC. The full variable domain, rest sourced from reference TRBV5-1 and TRBJ2-7, is KAGVTQTPRYLIKTRGQQVTLSCSPISGHRSVSWYQQTPGQGLQFLFEYFSETQRNKGNFPGRFSGRQFSNSRSEMNVSTLELGDSALYLCASSSVNPSYEQYFGPGTRLTVT.